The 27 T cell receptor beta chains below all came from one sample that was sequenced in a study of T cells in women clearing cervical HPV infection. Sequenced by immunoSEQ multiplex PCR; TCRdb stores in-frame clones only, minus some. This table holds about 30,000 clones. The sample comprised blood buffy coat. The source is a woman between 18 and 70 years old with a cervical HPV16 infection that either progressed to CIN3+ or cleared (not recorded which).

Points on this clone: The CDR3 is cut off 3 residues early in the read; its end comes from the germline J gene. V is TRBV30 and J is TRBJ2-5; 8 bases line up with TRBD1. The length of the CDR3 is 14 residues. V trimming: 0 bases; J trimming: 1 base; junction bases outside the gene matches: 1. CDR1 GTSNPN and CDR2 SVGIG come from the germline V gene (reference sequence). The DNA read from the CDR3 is TGTGCCTGGAGTGTAGGGACAGGCCAAGAGACC. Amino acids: CAWSVGTGQET. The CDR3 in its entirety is CAWSVGTGQETQYF.

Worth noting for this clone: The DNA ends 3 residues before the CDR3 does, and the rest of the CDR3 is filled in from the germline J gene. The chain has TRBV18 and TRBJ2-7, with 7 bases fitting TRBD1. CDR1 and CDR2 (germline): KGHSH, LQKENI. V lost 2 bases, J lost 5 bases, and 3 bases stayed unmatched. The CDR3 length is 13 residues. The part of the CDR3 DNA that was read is TGTGCCAGCTCACCAACGACAGGGAACGAG. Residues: CASSPTTGNE. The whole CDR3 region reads CASSPTTGNEQYF.

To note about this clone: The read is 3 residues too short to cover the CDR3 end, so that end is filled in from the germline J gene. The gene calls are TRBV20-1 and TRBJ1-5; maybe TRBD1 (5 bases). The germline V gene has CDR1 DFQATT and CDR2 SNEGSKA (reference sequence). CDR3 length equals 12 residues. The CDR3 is CSARAGSEPQHF. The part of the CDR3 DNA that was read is TGCAGTGCTAGAGCAGGGAGTGAACCC.

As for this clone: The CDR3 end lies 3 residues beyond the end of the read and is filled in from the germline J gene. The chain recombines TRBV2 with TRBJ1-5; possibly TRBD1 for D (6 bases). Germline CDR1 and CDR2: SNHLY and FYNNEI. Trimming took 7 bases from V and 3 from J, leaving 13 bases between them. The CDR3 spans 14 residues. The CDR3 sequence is CASTIGGANQPQHF. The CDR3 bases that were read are TGTGCCAGCACCATAGGGGGTGCCAATCAGCCC.

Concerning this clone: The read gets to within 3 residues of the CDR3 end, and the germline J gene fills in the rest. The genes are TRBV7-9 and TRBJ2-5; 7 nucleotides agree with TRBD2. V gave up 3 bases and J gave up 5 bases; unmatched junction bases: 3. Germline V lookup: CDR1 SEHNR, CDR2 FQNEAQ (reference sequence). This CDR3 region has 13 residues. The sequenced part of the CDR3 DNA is TGTGCCAGCAGCTTGGGCGGGAGTGAGACC. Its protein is CASSLGGSET. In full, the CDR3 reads CASSLGGSETQYF.

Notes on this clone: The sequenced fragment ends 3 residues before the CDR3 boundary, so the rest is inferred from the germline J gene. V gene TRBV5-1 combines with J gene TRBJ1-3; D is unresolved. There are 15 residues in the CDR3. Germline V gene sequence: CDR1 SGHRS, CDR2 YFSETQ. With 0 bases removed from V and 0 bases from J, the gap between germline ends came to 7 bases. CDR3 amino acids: CASSLVAGSGNTIYF. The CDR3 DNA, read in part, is TGCGCCAGCAGCTTGGTTGCAGGCTCTGGAAACACC.

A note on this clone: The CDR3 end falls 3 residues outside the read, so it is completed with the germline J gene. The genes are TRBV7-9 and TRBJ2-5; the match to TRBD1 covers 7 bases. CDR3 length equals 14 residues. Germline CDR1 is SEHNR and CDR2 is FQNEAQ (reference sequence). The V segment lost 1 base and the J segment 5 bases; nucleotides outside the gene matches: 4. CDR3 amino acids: CASSLGGGAETQYF. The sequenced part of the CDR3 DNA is TGTGCCAGCAGCTTAGGAGGGGGCGCGGAGACC.

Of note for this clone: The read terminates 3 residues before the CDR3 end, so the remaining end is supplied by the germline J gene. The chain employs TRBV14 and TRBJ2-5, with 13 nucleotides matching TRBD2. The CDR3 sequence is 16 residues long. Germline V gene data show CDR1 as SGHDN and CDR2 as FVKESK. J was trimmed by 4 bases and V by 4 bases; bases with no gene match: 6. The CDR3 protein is CASSPPRLAGGETQYF. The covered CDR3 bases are TGTGCCAGCAGCCCCCCTCGACTAGCGGGAGGAGAGACC. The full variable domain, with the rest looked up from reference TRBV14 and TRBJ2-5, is EAGVTQFPSHSVIEKGQTVTLRCDPISGHDNLYWYRRVMGKEIKFLLHFVKESKQDESGMPNNRFLAERTGGTYSTLKVQPAELEDSGVYFCASSPPRLAGGETQYFGPGTRLLVL.

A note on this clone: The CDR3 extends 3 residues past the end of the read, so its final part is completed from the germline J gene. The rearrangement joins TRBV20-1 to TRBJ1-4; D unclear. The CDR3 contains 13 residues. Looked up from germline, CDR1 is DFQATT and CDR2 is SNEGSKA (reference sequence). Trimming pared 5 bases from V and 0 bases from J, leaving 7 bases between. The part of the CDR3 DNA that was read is TGCAGTGCTCAAGGGCCAACTAATGAAAAA. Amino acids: CSAQGPTNEK. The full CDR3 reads CSAQGPTNEKLFF.

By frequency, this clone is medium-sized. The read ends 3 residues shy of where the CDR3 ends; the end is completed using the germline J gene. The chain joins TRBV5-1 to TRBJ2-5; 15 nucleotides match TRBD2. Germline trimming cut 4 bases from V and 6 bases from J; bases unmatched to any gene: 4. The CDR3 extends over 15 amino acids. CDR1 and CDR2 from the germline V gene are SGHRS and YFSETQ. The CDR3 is CASSGLAGGIKTQYF. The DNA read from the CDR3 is TGCGCCAGCAGCGGACTAGCGGGGGGGATAAAGACC. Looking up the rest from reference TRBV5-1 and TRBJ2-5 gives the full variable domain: KAGVTQTPRYLIKTRGQQVTLSCSPISGHRSVSWYQQTPGQGLQFLFEYFSETQRNKGNFPGRFSGRQFSNSRSEMNVSTLELGDSALYLCASSGLAGGIKTQYFGPGTRLLVL.

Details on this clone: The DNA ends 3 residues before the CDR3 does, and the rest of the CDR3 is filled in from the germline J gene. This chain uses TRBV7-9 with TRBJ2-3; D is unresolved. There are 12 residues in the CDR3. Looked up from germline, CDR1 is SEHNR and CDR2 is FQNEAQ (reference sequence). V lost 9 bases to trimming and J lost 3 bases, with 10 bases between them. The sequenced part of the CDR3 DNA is TGTGCCAGTACGCCAACTACAGATACG. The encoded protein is CASTPTTDT. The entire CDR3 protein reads CASTPTTDTQYF. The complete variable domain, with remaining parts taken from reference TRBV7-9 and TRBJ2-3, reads DTGVSQNPRHKITKRGQNVTFRCDPISEHNRLYWYRQTLGQGPEFLTYFQNEAQLEKSRLLSDRFSAERPKGSFSTLEIQRTEQGDSAMYLCASTPTTDTQYFGPGTRLTVL.

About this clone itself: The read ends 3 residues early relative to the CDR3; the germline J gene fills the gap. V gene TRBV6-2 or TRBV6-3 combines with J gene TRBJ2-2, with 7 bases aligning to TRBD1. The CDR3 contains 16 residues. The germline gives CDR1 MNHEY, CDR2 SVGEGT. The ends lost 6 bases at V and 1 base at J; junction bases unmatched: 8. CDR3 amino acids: CASSLDRAGNTGELFF. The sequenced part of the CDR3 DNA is TGTGCCAGCAGCTTAGACAGGGCCGGGAACACCGGGGAG.

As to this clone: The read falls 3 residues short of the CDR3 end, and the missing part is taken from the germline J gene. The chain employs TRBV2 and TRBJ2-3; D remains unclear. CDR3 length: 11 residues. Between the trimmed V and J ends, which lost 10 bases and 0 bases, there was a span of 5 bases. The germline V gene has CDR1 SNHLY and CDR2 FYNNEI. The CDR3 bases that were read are TGTGCCACCTACAGCACAGATACG. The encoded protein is CATYSTDT. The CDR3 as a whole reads CATYSTDTQYF.

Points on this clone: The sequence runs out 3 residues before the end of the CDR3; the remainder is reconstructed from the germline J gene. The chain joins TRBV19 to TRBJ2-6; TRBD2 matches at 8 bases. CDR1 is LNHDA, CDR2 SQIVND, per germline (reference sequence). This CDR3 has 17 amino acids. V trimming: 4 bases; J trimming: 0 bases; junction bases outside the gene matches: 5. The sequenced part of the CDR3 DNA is TGTGCCAGTAGTAAACTAGCGGCACCCTCTGGGGCCAACGTC. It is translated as CASSKLAAPSGANV. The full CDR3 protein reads CASSKLAAPSGANVLTF.

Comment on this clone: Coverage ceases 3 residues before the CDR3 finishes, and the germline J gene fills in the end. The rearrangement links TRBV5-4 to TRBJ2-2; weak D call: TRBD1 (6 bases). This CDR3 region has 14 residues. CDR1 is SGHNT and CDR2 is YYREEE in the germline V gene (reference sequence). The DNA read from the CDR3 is TGTGCCAGCAGCGTACGACAGGAGAATTCACCG. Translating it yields CASSVRQENSP. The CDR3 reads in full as CASSVRQENSPLFF.

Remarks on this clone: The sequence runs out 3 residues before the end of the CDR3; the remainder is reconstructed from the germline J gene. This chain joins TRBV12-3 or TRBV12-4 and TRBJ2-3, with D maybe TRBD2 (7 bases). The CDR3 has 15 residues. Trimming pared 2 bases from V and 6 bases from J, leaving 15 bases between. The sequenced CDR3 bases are TGTGCCAGCAGTTTATTCGGGGGGCCTGGGGATACG. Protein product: CASSLFGGPGDT. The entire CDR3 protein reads CASSLFGGPGDTQYF.

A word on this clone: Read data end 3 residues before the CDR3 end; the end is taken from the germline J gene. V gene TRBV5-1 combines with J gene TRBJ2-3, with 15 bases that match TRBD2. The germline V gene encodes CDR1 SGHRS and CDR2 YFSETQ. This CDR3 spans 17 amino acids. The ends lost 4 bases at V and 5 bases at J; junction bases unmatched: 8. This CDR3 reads CASSPGLAGGPQDTQYF. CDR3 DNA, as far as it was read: TGCGCCAGCAGCCCGGGACTAGCGGGGGGCCCTCAAGATACG. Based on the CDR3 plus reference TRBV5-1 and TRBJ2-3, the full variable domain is KAGVTQTPRYLIKTRGQQVTLSCSPISGHRSVSWYQQTPGQGLQFLFEYFSETQRNKGNFPGRFSGRQFSNSRSEMNVSTLELGDSALYLCASSPGLAGGPQDTQYFGPGTRLTVL.

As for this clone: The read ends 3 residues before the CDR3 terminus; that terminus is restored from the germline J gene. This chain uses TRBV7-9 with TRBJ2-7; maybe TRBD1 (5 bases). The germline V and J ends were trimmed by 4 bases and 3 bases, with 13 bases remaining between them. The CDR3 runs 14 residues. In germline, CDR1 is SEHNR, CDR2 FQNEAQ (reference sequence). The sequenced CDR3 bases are TGTGCCAGCAGCTCAGGGTTCTCCCTCTACGAG. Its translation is CASSSGFSLYE. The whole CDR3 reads CASSSGFSLYEQYF.

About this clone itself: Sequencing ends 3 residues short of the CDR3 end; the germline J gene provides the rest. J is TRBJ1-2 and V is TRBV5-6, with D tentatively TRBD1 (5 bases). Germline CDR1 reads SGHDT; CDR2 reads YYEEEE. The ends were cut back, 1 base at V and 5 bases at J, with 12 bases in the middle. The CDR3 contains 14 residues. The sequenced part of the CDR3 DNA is TGTGCCAGCAGCTTGACCTACGGGGGTTATGGC. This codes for CASSLTYGGYG. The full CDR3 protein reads CASSLTYGGYGYTF.

CDR3 DNA (partial): TGTGCCGGCGGGACAGCCTCTTACTACGAG. It specifies CAGGTASYYE. From start to end, the CDR3 is CAGGTASYYEQYF. This sequence joins TRBV30 and TRBJ2-7, with D perhaps matching TRBD1 (7 bases). The missing CDR3 end, 3 residues past where the read stops, is filled in from the germline J gene. The CDR3 is made up of 13 amino acids. The V end lost 8 bases, the J end lost 3 bases, and 17 bases lay between the germline ends. Per germline, CDR1 GTSNPN and CDR2 SVGIG (reference sequence).

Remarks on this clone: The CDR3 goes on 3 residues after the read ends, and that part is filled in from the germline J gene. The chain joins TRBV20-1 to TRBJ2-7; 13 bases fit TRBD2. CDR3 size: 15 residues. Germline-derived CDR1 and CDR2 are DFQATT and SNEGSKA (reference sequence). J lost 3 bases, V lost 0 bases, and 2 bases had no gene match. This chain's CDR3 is CSAREGLAGNYEQYF. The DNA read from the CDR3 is TGCAGTGCTAGAGAGGGACTAGCGGGGAACTACGAG.

The CDR3 bases that were read are TGCAGTGCTCCTAGGAGCCCACATCTCAATGAG. Protein product: CSAPRSPHLNE. Given in full, the CDR3 is CSAPRSPHLNEQFF. The V and J genes are TRBV20-1 and TRBJ2-1; no firm D call. The read ends 3 residues shy of where the CDR3 ends; the end is completed using the germline J gene. The CDR3 runs to 14 residues. V lost 5 bases, J lost 6 bases, and 17 bases lay in between. Germline-derived CDR1 and CDR2 are DFQATT and SNEGSKA (reference sequence).

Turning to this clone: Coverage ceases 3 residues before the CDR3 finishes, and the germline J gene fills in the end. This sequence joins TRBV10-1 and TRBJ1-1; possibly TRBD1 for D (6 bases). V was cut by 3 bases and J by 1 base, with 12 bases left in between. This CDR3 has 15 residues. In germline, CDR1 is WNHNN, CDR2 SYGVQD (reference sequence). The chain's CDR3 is CASSEDRTGNTEAFF. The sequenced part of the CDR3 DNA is TGCGCCAGCAGTGAAGACAGGACTGGGAACACTGAA.

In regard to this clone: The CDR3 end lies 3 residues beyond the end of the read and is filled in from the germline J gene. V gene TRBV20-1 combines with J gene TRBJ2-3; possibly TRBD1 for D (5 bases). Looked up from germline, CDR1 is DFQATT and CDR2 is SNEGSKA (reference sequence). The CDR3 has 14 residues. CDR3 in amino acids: CSARDGQGPQTQYF. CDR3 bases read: TGCAGTGCTAGAGATGGGCAGGGCCCCCAGACG.

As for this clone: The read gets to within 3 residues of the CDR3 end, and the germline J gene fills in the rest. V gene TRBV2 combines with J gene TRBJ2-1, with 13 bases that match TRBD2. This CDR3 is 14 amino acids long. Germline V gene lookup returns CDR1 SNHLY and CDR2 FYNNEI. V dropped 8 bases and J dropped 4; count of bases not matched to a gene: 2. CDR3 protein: CASEGLAGYNEQFF. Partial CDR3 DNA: TGTGCCAGCGAGGGACTAGCGGGGTACAATGAG.

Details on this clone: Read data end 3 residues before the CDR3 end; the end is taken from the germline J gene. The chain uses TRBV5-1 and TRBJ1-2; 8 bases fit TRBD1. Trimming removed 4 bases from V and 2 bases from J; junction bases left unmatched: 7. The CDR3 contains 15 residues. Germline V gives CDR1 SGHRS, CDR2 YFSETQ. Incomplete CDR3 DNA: TGCGCCAGCAGCCTAGGACAGGGACCAAACTATGGC. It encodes CASSLGQGPNYG. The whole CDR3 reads CASSLGQGPNYGYTF.

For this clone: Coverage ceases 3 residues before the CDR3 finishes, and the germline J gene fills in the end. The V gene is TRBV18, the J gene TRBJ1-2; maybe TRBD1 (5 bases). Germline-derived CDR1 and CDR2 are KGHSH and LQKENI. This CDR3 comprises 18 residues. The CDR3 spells CASSPLASGGSYQETYTF. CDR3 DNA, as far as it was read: TGTGCCAGCTCACCCTTGGCTAGCGGGGGGTCCTACCAAGAGACC. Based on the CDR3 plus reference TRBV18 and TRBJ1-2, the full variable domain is NAGVMQNPRHLVRRRGQEARLRCSPMKGHSHVYWYRQLPEEGLKFMVYLQKENIIDESGMPKERFSAEFPKEGPSILRIQQVVRGDSAAYFCASSPLASGGSYQETYTFGSGTRLTVV.